This TCR beta chain emerged from a study of siplizumab effects on memory and regulatory T cells. Points from the study as a whole: Both greater diversity than memory cells and a major contribution to the alloresponse seemed to characterize naive T cells. Most alloreactive clones went unmapped to unstimulated subsets; only a minor fraction mapped.

Comment on this clone: Its target is not known.

Roughly 10^5 TCR templates underwent assay in each sample. This table comes from immunoSEQ multiplex PCR, and its TCRdb copy is limited to in-frame clones, with some not included. The sample has 90,000 to 120,000 clones, under 95% seen once; the top ten hold about 0.7%. Germline V gene sequence: CDR1 MNHEY, CDR2 SVGAGI. The CDR3 has 15 residues. Trimming took off 0 bases at V and 8 bases at J, with 14 bases between the two ends. The source of this sequence is a human donor in good health. The sequenced sample was Tregs sorted from blood. This chain joins TRBV6-5 and TRBJ2-4; D perhaps matches TRBD2 (6 bases). The CDR3 DNA reads TGTGCCAGCAGTTACTCGGGACTCGCGACGGACATTCAGTACTTC. Protein: CASSYSGLATDIQYF.